This T cell receptor beta chain originates from a study of CXCR3-negative and CXCR3-positive naive CD8 T cells. Whole-study findings and limits: Naive subsets showed comparable surface CD5, and TCR interaction strength was also inferred from TRB CDR3 physicochemistry. Diversity in memory CD8+ cells fell much lower than the comparably high levels seen in both naive subsets. Similar TRBV-TRBJ usage characterized naive CXCR3-negative and CXCR3-positive cells; memory cells differed. Cryopreservation partially decreased CXCR3 expression, and most assays used fresh PBMCs.

About this clonotype: Its antigen is unknown.

UMI-labeled 5' RACE TRB cDNA libraries were prepared from the cells. Following a re-call of the 5' RACE reads, TCRdb has one entry per CDR3 protein and lacks DNA. The sample totals more than 45,000 distinct CDR3 sequences. Looked up from germline, CDR1 is SGHAT and CDR2 is FQNNGV. This CDR3 has 20 residues. The TCR sequence derives from a human donor in good health. Some clones in this sample may be carry-over from other donors' samples. This chain uses TRBV11-2 with TRBJ2-1; TCRdb designates TRBD1, a call that cannot be tested without DNA. The sample was memory CD8+ T cells from blood. The CDR3 sequence: CASSLAPPHRDLGRYNEQFF.